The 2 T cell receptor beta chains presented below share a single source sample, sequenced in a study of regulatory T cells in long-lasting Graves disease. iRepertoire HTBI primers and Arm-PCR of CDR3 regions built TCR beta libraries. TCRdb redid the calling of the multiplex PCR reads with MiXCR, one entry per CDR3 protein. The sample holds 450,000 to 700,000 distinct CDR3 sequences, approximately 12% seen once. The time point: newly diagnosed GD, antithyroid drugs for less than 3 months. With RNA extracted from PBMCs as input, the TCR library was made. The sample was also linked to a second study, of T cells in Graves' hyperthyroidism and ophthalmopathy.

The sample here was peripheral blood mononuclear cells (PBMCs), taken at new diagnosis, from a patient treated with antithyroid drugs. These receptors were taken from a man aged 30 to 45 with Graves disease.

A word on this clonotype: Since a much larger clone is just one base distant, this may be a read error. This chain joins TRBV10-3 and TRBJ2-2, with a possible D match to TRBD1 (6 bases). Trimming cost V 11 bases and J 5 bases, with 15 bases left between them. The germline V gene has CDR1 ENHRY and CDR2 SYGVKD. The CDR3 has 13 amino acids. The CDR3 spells CASWGRGTGELFF. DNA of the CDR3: TGTGCCTCGTGGGGCAGGGGAACCGGGGAGCTGTTTTTT.

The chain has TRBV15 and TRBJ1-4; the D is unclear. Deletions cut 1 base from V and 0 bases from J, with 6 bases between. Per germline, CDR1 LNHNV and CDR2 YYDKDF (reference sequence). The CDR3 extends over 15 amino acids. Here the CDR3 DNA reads TGTGCCACCAGCAGAGCACGGGCAACTAATGAAAAACTGTTTTTT. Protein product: CATSRARATNEKLFF.